This is a list of T cell receptor beta chains from one sample in a study of breast tumors, draining lymph nodes, adjacent tissues. TCRdb used MiXCR to reprocess the multiplex PCR reads, holding one entry per CDR3 protein. The sample consists of approximately 52,000 distinct CDR3 sequences, around 40% of them appearing once. Source material: breast tumor tissue. These receptors were taken from a female donor with breast cancer. Some clones in this sample may be carry-over from other donors' samples. The CDR3 runs from the conserved cysteine through the conserved F or W.

V	length	CDR3
TRBV12-3/TRBV12-4	16	CASSREGSASYNEQFF
TRBV7-2	14	CAGSLPQGTDTQYF
TRBV4-3	13	CASSPSGRDTQYF
TRBV4-3	18	CASSQEYEASGRGYEQYF
TRBV4-1	14	CASSQDNRGYGYTF
TRBV12-3/TRBV12-4	14	CASSSQSVTGELFF
TRBV20-1	11	CSTGENYGYTF
TRBV11-2	13	CASSLDQGQPQHF
TRBV24-1	13	CATSGTGGGTQYF
TRBV20-1	15	CSARELGDRRDEQYF
TRBV30	13	CAWGDGLSYEQYF
TRBV11-2	16	CASMGGVGSNTDTQYF
TRBV7-2	14	CASRLQGQQETQYF
TRBV7-3	14	CASSLVTSTDTQYF
TRBV20-1	13	CSASDRGSEKLFF
TRBV9	17	CASSVSPKGHPTYGYTF
TRBV29-1	14	CSVGTHVNNEKLFF
TRBV11-2	15	CASSFGGRDQETQYF
TRBV12-3/TRBV12-4	13	CASSSRTAAMKYF
TRBV5-1	14	CASSSGTGNTEAFF
TRBV5-1	16	CASSTGQGSYNSPLHF
TRBV19	18	CASSIVGGTTWDTGELFF
TRBV10-2	15	CASSEVGDSGYGYTF
TRBV6-6	16	CASSHPGTSDTDTQYF
TRBV25-1	15	CASSEWPETNEKLFF
TRBV15	15	CATSIPGQGSEKLFF
TRBV18	16	CASSPAGTSGQNEQFF
TRBV20-1	19	CSADSGWGLVTKGRNEQFF